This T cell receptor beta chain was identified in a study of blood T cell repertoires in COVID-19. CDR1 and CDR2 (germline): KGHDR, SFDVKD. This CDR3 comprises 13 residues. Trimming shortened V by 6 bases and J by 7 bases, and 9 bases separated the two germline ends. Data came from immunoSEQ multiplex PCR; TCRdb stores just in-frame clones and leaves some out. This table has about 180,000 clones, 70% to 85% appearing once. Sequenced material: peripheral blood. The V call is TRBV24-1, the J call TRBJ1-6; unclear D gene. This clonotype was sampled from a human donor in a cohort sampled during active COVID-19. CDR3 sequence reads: CATSQAGNSPLHF. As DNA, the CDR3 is TGTGCCACCAGTCAGGCGGGGAATTCACCCCTCCACTTT.